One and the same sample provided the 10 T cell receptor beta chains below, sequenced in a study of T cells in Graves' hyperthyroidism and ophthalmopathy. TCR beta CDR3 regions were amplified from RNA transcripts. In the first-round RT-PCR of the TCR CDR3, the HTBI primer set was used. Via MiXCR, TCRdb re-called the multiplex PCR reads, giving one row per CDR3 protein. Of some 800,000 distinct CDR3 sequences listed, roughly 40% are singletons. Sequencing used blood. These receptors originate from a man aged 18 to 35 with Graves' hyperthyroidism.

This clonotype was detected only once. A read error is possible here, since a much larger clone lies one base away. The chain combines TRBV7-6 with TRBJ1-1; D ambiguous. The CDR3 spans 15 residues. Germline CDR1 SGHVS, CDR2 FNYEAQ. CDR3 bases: TGTGCCAACAGCAACCCCAGGACGGAGAACACTGAAGCTTTCTTT. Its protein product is CANSNPRTENTEAFF.

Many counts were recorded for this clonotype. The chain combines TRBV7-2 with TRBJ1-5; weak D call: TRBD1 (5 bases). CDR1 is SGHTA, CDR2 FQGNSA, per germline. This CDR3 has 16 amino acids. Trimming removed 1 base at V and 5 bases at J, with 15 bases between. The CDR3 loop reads CASSLVGARGDQPQHF. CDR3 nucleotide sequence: TGTGCCAGCAGCTTAGTAGGGGCCCGAGGGGATCAGCCCCAGCATTTT. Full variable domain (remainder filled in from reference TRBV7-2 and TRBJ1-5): GAGVSQSPSNKVTEKGKDVELRCDPISGHTALYWYRQSLGQGLEFLIYFQGNSAPDKSGLPSDRFSAERTGGSVSTLTIQRTQQEDSAVYLCASSLVGARGDQPQHFGDGTRLSIL.

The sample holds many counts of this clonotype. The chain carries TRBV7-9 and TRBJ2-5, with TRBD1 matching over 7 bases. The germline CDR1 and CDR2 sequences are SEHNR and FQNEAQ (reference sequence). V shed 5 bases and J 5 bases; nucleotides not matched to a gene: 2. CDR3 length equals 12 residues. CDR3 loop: CASSRGGETQYF. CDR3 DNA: TGTGCCAGCAGCAGAGGGGGCGAGACCCAGTACTTC.

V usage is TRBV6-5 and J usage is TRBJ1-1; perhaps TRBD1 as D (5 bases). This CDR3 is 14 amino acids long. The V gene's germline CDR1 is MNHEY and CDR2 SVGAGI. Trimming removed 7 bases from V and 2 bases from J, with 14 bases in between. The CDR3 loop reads CASTPGQFNTEAFF. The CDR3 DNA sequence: TGTGCCAGCACCCCGGGGCAGTTTAACACTGAAGCTTTCTTT.

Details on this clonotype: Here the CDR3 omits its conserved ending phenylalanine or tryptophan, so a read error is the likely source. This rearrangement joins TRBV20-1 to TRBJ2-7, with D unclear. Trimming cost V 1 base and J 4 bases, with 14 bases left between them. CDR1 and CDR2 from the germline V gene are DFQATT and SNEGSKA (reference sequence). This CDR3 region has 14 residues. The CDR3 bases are TGCAGTGCTAGAGTAGTGGGCAGCCTTTACGAGCAGTACCTC. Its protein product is CSARVVGSLYEQYL.

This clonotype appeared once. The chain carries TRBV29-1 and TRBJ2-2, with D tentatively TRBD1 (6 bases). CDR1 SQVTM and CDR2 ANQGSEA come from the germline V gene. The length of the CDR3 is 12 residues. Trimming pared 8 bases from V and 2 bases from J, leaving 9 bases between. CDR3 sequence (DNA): TGCAGCTTAGGGACAAACACCGGGGAGCTGTTTTTT. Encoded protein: CSLGTNTGELFF.

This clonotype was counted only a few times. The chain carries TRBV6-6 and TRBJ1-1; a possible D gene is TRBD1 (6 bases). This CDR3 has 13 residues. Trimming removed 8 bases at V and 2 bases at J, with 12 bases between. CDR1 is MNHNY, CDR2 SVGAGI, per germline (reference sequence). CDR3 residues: CASGEGGNTEAFF. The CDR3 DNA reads TGTGCCAGCGGTGAAGGGGGAAACACTGAAGCTTTCTTT.

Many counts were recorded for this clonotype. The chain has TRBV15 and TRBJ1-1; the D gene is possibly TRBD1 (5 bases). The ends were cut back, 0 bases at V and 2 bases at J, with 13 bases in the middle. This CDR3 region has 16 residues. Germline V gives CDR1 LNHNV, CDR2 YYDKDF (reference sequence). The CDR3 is CATSRDMGRLNTEAFF. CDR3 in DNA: TGTGCCACCAGCAGAGATATGGGACGCCTAAACACTGAAGCTTTCTTT.

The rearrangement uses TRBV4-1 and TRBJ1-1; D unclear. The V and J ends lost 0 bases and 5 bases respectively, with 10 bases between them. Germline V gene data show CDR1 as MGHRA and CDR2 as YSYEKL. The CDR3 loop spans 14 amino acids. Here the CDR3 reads CASSQDRWETEAFF. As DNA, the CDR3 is TGCGCCAGCAGCCAAGACAGGTGGGAAACTGAAGCTTTCTTT.

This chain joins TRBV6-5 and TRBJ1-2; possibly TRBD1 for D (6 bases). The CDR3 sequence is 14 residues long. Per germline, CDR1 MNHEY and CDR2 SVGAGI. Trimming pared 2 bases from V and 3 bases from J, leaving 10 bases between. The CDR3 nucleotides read TGTGCCAGCAGTTACGTAACAGGGCACTATGGCTACACCTTC. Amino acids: CASSYVTGHYGYTF.